The rows below give T cell receptor beta chains drawn from one sample of a study of CD8 T cells in Susac syndrome. MiXCR, run by TCRdb on the immunoSEQ multiplex PCR reads, gives a single entry per CDR3 protein. Among about 400,000 distinct CDR3 sequences, approximately 89% were seen once, and the ten largest hold under 0.15%. What was sequenced was CD8+ T cells from PBMCs. The receptors originated from a human donor with multiple sclerosis. CDR3s include the opening cysteine and the closing phenylalanine or tryptophan. The D gene is left open where the match is weak. Only part of the rows carry a size: once, few, many, or a class if the clone is expanded.

cdr3_aa cdr3_nt cdr3_length v_call d_call clone_size j_call
CSVNIPGLAGPSSYNEQFF TGCAGTGTTAACATCCCGGGACTAGCGGGGCCTAGCTCCTACAATGAGCAGTTCTTC 19 TRBV20-1 TRBD2 . TRBJ2-1
CSASGSQNTYEQYF TGCAGTGCTAGTGGCAGCCAAAACACCTACGAGCAGTACTTC 14 TRBV20-1 . . TRBJ2-7
CASSDRVAGELFF TGTGCCAGCAGCGACAGGGTCGCCGGGGAGCTGTTTTTT 13 TRBV7-9 TRBD1 . TRBJ2-2
CASSQDLTVRQVNEKLFF TGTGCCAGCAGCCAAGATCTGACAGTGAGACAGGTCAATGAAAAACTGTTTTTT 18 TRBV14 . . TRBJ1-4
CASSEAPGYNEQFF TGTGCCAGCAGTGAAGCGCCCGGATACAATGAGCAGTTCTTC 14 TRBV6-1 . . TRBJ2-1
CASSWDKPNYGYTF TGCGCCAGCAGCTGGGACAAACCTAACTATGGCTACACCTTC 14 TRBV5-1 . . TRBJ1-2
CASGFSTGYQETQYF TGTGCTAGTGGTTTCTCGACAGGGTACCAAGAGACCCAGTACTTC 15 TRBV12-5 TRBD1 once TRBJ2-5
CASSLDARRIETYEQYF TGTGCCAGCAGTTTAGACGCCCGGAGGATAGAAACCTACGAGCAGTACTTC 17 TRBV27 . . TRBJ2-7
CASSSSPGTGFAEAFF TGTGCCAGCAGTTCCAGTCCGGGGACAGGGTTCGCTGAAGCTTTCTTT 16 TRBV6-5 TRBD1 . TRBJ1-1
CASSPGFSEAFF TGTGCCAGCAGTCCCGGCTTCTCGGAGGCTTTCTTT 12 TRBV27 . . TRBJ1-1
CASSQDRGSGYTF TGCGCCAGCAGCCAAGATCGGGGGTCTGGCTACACCTTC 13 TRBV4-1 . . TRBJ1-2
CAWSVSSGGTSWGEQFF TGTGCCTGGAGTGTAAGCAGCGGGGGAACATCATGGGGTGAGCAGTTCTTC 17 TRBV30 TRBD2 . TRBJ2-1